Below are 4 T cell receptor beta chains sequenced from a single sample in a study of metastatic and nonmetastatic thyroid tumors. Via MiXCR, TCRdb re-called the PCR reads. This sample has 7,500 to 10,000 clones, with approximately 30% found just once. The entire patient cohort was treatment-naive prior to thyroid surgery. Sample: adjacent normal tissue. The origin of the receptors is a female donor with papillary thyroid cancer or a benign thyroid nodule (not recorded which). Some clones in this sample may be carry-over from other donors' samples.

Sample share makes this clone medium-sized. This chain links TRBV19 with TRBJ2-7; D tentatively fits TRBD1 or TRBD2 (7 bases each). Trimming pared 10 bases from V and 2 bases from J, leaving 18 bases between. Germline assignment: CDR1 LNHDA and CDR2 SQIVND (reference sequence). This CDR3 is 14 amino acids long. CDR3 amino acids: CATLRDSGTYEQYF. CDR3 nucleotides: TGTGCCACCCTAAGGGACAGCGGGACCTACGAGCAGTACTTC. The complete variable domain, with remaining parts taken from reference TRBV19 and TRBJ2-7, reads DGGITQSPKYLFRKEGQNVTLSCEQNLNHDAMYWYRQDPGQGLRLIYYSQIVNDFQKGDIAEGYSVSREKKESFPLTVTSAQKNPTAFYLCATLRDSGTYEQYFGPGTRLTVT.

Note on this clone: In the same sample, other DNA sequences code for this CDR3. This sequence joins TRBV27 and TRBJ2-7; TRBD1 matches 8 bases. This CDR3 region has 17 residues. Per germline, CDR1 MNHEY and CDR2 SMNVEV (reference sequence). Trimming cost V 5 bases and J 0 bases; bases outside gene matches: 12. The DNA for the CDR3 is TGTGCCAGCAGTGCTGGGTCCGGGACAGGTGACTCCTACGAGCAGTACTTC. Amino acid sequence: CASSAGSGTGDSYEQYF.

By its share, this clone is medium-sized (0.01 to 0.1%). The chain uses TRBV20-1 and TRBJ2-3; TRBD1 matches at 10 bases. With V trimmed by 6 bases and J by 2 bases, 11 bases remained unmatched. Germline CDR1 is DFQATT and CDR2 is SNEGSKA (reference sequence). The CDR3 totals 16 residues. The CDR3 here is CSAPSPGQGHTDTQYF. The CDR3 DNA reads TGCAGTGCCCCCTCCCCGGGACAGGGGCACACAGATACGCAGTATTTT.

This clone was seen many times. The chain uses TRBV20-1 and TRBJ1-1; tentatively, D is TRBD1 (5 bases). The V end lost 3 bases, the J end lost 0 bases, and 8 bases lay between the germline ends. Germline V gene data show CDR1 as DFQATT and CDR2 as SNEGSKA (reference sequence). The CDR3 totals 13 residues. Written as DNA, the CDR3 is TGCAGTGCTAGGGGGCGGCTGAACACTGAAGCTTTCTTT. This gives the protein CSARGRLNTEAFF.